Listed below are T cell receptor beta chains from one sample, sequenced in a study of post-analysis software for immune sequencing data. Each CDR3 protein is one row after TCRdb ran MiXCR on the PCR reads. The table lists approximately 660,000 distinct CDR3 sequences, roughly three fifths of them singletons. Sample: blood. The source of these receptors is a girl aged 2-10 years with multiple sclerosis. The CDR3 runs from the conserved cysteine through the conserved F or W.

CDR3	length	V
CSARVVGLFYEQYF	14	TRBV20-1
CASSVDRDHKNIQYF	15	TRBV11-2
CASSLFAAGGMQYF	14	TRBV7-8
CASSQDMRASGSGGDTQYF	19	TRBV4-2
CASSEGLAAKETQYF	15	TRBV7-3
CSVPGQRGCTF	11	TRBV29-1
CASSFVVWQFF	11	TRBV7-7
CASSSGEKPSYEQYF	15	TRBV12-3/TRBV12-4
CSARDPGLAGLGEQYF	16	TRBV20-1
CASSWPLLNYGYTF	14	TRBV7-9
CSARVRGNTEAFF	13	TRBV20-1
CAISDPDRGPDTQYF	15	TRBV10-3
CATSNVNTDTQYF	13	TRBV24-1
CASTPVALNTEAFF	14	TRBV6-6
CASSIAGTGHHEQYF	15	TRBV25-1
CASSFAGANQPQHF	14	TRBV7-6
CSVEDTGTASYEQYF	15	TRBV29-1
CASSSPSSVEQYF	13	TRBV6-6
CSARSSGTYNEQFF	14	TRBV20-1
CASSSDQGLAGLQETQYF	18	TRBV5-5
CASSDGIGRPYEQYF	15	TRBV6-1
CASSLGRVRSEAFF	14	TRBV11-2
CASNLSGAYEQYF	13	TRBV7-9
CASSHSSQPGYTF	13	TRBV14
CASSEGGLARDEQFF	15	TRBV9
CAISGQNTEAFF	12	TRBV10-3
CASSQDVSPGANVLTF	16	TRBV3-1
CASSLTPSGETQYF	14	TRBV5-5
CASSLDAESTDTQYF	15	TRBV5-1
CASRKPSGNYGYTF	14	TRBV28
CASSQMTSGGPAAEEQFF	18	TRBV4-1
CASSFHREDTEAFF	14	TRBV5-1
CASSIPTSGGAFAPQDTQYF	20	TRBV7-6
CSIRDSNYYGYTF	13	TRBV29-1
CASSYYPIGDSNYGYTF	17	TRBV5-1
CSASRLVADEQYF	13	TRBV20-1
CASSLGPPRAYGYTF	15	TRBV13
CASSEASSTYDGYTF	15	TRBV2
CASSPPAGGASGTQYF	16	TRBV25-1
CAGSQVQSRGPTGGTGELFF	20	TRBV4-1
CASSHPWTRFTTDTQYF	17	TRBV5-1
CASSLGGGDYNEQFF	15	TRBV12-3/TRBV12-4
CASRDGTYEQYF	12	TRBV2
CSANPHSYGYTF	12	TRBV29-1
CASSYSRGGETQYF	14	TRBV6-5
CASSLVVSGSFTDTQYF	17	TRBV11-2
CASRPSGGGTQYF	13	TRBV12-3/TRBV12-4
CASSYSGSGAPNYGYTF	17	TRBV6-6
CASSLGRTSGKDNEQYF	17	TRBV7-8
CSASSGTSGGHSYNEQFF	18	TRBV20-1
CSAGLRGGYNEQYF	14	TRBV29-1
CASSLPGFGQSNQPQHF	17	TRBV6-6
CASSLERLGGYTF	13	TRBV7-2
CSADDRVSKNIQYF	14	TRBV20-1